This T cell receptor (beta chain) was sequenced for a study of blood T cell repertoires in COVID-19. At the level of the study: PBMCs, B-cell-depleted T cells, or T cells were the source of the cDNA or gDNA that made up the material.

This clone was detected once. V was shortened by 1 base and J by 4 bases, with 15 bases between the two germline ends. The CDR3 is 16 amino acids. The germline gives CDR1 WSHSY, CDR2 SAAADI. Per the original methods: Amplification from reference gene primers served as the basis for estimated nucleated cell counts. The protocol was immunoSEQ multiplex PCR, while the TCRdb copy is restricted to in-frame clones and leaves out a portion. That table furnishes V, J and clone size, whereas the DNA furnished D and trimming. Here the sample spans more than 200,000 clones, about 87% being singletons. Cohort allocation depended upon clinical history that participants reported. All exposed participants met a person with COVID-19 within 2 weeks before entering the study.

Input material: PBMCs or T cells enriched from blood (not recorded which). The sequence came from a woman in her twenties or thirties who had been exposed to COVID-19. The rearrangement links TRBV10-2 to TRBJ2-3; D may be TRBD2 (6 bases). CDR3 loop: CASSEWASAQSDTQYF. CDR3 in DNA: TGCGCCAGCAGTGAGTGGGCTAGCGCCCAATCAGATACGCAGTATTTT.